The 9 T cell receptor beta chains listed next were all sequenced from one sample in a study of Graves' ophthalmopathy and Graves' hyperthyroidism. The sequenced template was RNA, covering the TCR beta CDR3 region. Following a first-round RT-PCR that used HTBI primers, a second-round multiplex PCR was carried out. TCRdb re-analysed the multiplex PCR reads in MiXCR, keeping a single row per CDR3 protein. In the table there are 300,000 to 400,000 distinct CDR3 sequences, about a sixth of which are singletons. The sequenced material came from peripheral blood. The source is an adult man with Graves' ophthalmopathy.

This chain links TRBV6-1 with TRBJ1-5; D is unclear. This CDR3 spans 12 amino acids. Looked up from germline, CDR1 is MNHNS and CDR2 is SASEGT. Deletions cut 10 bases from V and 7 bases from J, with 14 bases between. CDR3 sequence: CAIFYVGQPQHF. DNA of the CDR3: TGTGCCATCTTTTACGTAGGACAGCCCCAGCATTTT.

This clonotype has more than one count but fewer than ten. The V and J genes are TRBV12-3 or TRBV12-4 and TRBJ1-5, with 7 bases aligning to TRBD1. With 2 bases clipped from V and 3 bases from J, the junction kept 4 bases outside the gene matches. The CDR3 has 15 residues. In nucleotides, the CDR3 is TGTGCCAGCAGTTTACCGGACAGGCCCAATCAGCCCCAGCATTTT. It yields the protein CASSLPDRPNQPQHF.

This clonotype was seen many times. The chain is built from TRBV28 and TRBJ1-1; D is ambiguous. This CDR3 region has 14 residues. With 8 bases removed from V and 0 bases from J, the gap between germline ends came to 13 bases. Germline V CDR1 and CDR2: MDHEN, SYDVKM. CDR3 loop: CASGPLRMNTEAFF. The CDR3 region has the DNA TGTGCCAGCGGGCCTCTCAGGATGAACACTGAAGCTTTCTTT. The full variable domain, its missing parts supplied by reference TRBV28 and TRBJ1-1, is DVKVTQSSRYLVKRTGEKVFLECVQDMDHENMFWYRQDPGLGLRLIYFSYDVKMKEKGDIPEGYSVSREKKERFSLILESASTNQTSMYLCASGPLRMNTEAFFGQGTRLTVV.

This clonotype came up many times. The V gene is TRBV15, the J gene TRBJ2-5; D is possibly TRBD2 (5 bases). Trimming cost V 1 base and J 1 base, with 7 bases left between them. CDR3 length equals 14 residues. Germline CDR1 and CDR2: LNHNV and YYDKDF (reference sequence). For the CDR3, the DNA is TGTGCCACCAGCAGAGTGGACTTCCAAGAGACCCAGTACTTC. Translation: CATSRVDFQETQYF.

This clonotype was detected many times. The chain employs TRBV7-2 and TRBJ2-5; TRBD1 might be the D (8 bases). Per the germline V gene, CDR1 is SGHTA and CDR2 is FQGNSA. V lost 2 bases to trimming and J lost 7 bases, with 14 bases between them. The CDR3 spans 14 residues. The DNA for the CDR3 is TGTGCCAGCAGCTTACGGACAGGGAGGGTGACCCAGTACTTC. Translation gives CASSLRTGRVTQYF.

This clonotype was seen ten or more times. The chain combines TRBV5-1 with TRBJ2-5; D might be TRBD1 (7 bases). V was trimmed by 3 bases and J by 2 bases, leaving 17 bases between them. From germline, CDR1 is SGHRS and CDR2 YFSETQ. The CDR3 has 16 amino acids. CDR3 loop: CASSSGDRIIQETQYF. CDR3 sequence (DNA): TGCGCCAGCAGCTCGGGGGACAGAATCATACAAGAGACCCAGTACTTC.

This rearrangement joins TRBV12-3 or TRBV12-4 to TRBJ1-1, with 8 positions matching TRBD1. This CDR3 comprises 14 residues. V was clipped by 6 bases and J by 4 bases; unmatched bases: 7. CDR3 sequence reads: CASRTRGRVTEAFF. The CDR3 nucleotides read TGTGCCAGCAGAACCAGGGGGCGAGTCACTGAAGCTTTCTTT.

This clonotype has ten or more counts. The chain combines TRBV13 with TRBJ2-7; D is possibly TRBD2 (5 bases). From germline, CDR1 is PRHDT and CDR2 FYEKMQ (reference sequence). V shed 8 bases and J shed 1 base, with 9 bases lying between them. The CDR3 is 12 amino acids. The CDR3 sequence: CASPTGSYEQYF. The CDR3 DNA sequence: TGTGCCAGCCCCACGGGATCCTACGAGCAGTACTTC. The whole variable domain, filled in from reference TRBV13 and TRBJ2-7, reads AAGVIQSPRHLIKEKRETATLKCYPIPRHDTVYWYQQGPGQDPQFLISFYEKMQSDKGSIPDRFSAQQFSDYHSELNMSSLELGDSALYFCASPTGSYEQYFGPGTRLTVT.

At least ten counts were recorded for this clonotype. The chain employs TRBV6-5 and TRBJ1-3, with D hard to call. The CDR3 has 15 amino acids. Deletions cut 0 bases from V and 3 bases from J, with 9 bases between. CDR1 is MNHEY and CDR2 is SVGAGI in the germline V gene. In DNA, the CDR3 is TGTGCCAGCAGTTACTCGAGTCCAAGTGGAAACACCATATATTTT. Translated: CASSYSSPSGNTIYF.